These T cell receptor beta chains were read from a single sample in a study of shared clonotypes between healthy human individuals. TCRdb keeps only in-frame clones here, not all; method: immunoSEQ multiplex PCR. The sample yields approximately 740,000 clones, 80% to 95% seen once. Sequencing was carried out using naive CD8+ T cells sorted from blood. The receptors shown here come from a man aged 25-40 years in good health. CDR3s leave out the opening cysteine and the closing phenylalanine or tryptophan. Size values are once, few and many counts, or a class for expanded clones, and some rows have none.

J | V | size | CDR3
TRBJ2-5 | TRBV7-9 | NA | ASSPPLRVAGQETQY
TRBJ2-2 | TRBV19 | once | ASSEGLAGYVLRRGELF
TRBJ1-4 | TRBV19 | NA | ASSNSPIEKLF
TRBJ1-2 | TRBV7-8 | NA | ASRKTGETYGYT
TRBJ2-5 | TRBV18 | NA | ASSPNQGEETQY
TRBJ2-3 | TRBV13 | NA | ASSQNRGDTQY
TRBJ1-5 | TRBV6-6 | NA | ASTTGVYQPQH
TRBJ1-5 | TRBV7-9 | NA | ASSYGGDSNQPQH
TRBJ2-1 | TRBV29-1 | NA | SVDGGSYNEQF
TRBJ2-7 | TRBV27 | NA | ASSFRTHGSYEQY
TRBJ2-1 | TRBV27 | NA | ASRPRAGGNYNEQF
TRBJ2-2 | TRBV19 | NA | ASSILTETGELF
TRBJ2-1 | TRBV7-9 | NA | ASSPRQGTYNEQF
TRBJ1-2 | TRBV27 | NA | ASRIGGSNYGYT
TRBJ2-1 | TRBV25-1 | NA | ASSDSPERGPHNEQF
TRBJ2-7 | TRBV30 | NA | AWSLGSADEQY
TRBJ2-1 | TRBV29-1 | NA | SVVDSIYNEQF
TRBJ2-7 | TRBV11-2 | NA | ASSLGSGLLSSYEQY
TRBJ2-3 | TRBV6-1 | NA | ASSEARHLTDTQY
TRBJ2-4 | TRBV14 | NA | ASSQYQGGKNIQY
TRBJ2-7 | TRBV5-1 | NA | ASSCPGTGCYEQY